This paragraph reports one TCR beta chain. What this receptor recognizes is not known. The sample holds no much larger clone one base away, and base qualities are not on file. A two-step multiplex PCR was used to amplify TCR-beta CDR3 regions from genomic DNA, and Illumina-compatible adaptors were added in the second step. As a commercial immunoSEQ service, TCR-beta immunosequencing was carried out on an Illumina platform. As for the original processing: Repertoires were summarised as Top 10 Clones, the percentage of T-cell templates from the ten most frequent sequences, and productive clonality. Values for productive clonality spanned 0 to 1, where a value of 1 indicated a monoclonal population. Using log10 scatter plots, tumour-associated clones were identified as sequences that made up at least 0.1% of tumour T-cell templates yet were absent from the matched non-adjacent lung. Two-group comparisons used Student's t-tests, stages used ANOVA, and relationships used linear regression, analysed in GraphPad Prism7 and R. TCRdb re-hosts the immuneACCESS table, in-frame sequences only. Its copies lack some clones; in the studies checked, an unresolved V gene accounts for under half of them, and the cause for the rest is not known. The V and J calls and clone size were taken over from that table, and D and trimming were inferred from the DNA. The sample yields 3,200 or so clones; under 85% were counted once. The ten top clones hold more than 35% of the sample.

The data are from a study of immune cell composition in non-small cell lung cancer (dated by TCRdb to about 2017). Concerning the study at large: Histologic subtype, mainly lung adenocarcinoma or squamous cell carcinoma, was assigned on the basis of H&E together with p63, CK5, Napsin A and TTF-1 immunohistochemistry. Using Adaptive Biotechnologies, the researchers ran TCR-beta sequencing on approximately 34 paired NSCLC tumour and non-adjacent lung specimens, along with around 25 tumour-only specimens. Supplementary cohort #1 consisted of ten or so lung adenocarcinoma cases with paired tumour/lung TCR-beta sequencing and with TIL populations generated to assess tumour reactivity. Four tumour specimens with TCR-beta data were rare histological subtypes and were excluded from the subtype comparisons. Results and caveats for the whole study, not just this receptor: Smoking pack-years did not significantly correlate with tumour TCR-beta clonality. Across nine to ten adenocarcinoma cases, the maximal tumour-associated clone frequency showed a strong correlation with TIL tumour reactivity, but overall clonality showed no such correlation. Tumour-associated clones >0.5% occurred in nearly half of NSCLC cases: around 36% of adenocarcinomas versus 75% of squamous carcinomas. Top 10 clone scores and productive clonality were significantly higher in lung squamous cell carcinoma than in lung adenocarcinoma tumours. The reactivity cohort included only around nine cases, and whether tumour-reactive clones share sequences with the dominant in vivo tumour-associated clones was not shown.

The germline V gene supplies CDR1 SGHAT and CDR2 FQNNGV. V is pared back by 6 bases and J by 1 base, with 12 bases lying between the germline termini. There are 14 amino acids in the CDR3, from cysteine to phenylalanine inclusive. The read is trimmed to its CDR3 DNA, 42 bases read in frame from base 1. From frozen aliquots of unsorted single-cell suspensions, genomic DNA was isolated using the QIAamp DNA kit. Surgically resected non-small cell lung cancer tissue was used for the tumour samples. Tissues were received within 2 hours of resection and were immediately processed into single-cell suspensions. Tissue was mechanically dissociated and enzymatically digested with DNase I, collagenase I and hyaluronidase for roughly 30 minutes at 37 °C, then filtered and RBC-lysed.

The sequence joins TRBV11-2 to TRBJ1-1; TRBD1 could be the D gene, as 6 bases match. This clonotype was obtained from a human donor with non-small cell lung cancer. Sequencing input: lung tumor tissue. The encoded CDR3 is CASRSAGANTEAFF. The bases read TGTGCCAGCAGGTCGGCAGGGGCGAACACTGAAGCTTTCTTT.